This record covers a single T cell receptor (beta chain). Its matching antigen is unknown. TCRdb keeps only in-frame clones here, not all; method: immunoSEQ multiplex PCR. The data show approximately 460,000 clones, 80% to 90% seen once. As for treatment: over 15 received Ad26.COV2.S at low or high dose, single or two shots; about five received placebo; per-sample allocation not given. The investigators took samples on day 63 after the first vaccine or placebo injection. The data derive from a study of Ad26.COV2.S vaccination and SARS-CoV-2 variants. Background on the study: Doses of Ad26.COV2.S were injected into muscle once or twice, 56 days apart. Points from the study as a whole: Measurements of TCR breadth and depth may have given underestimates of the total T cell responses.

CDR1 SGHRS and CDR2 YFSETQ come from the germline V gene. Trimming cost V 5 bases and J 0 bases, with 17 bases left between them. The CDR3 covers 16 residues. V and J are TRBV5-1 and TRBJ1-2; D is unresolved. Sequences were derived from peripheral blood, sampled in a trial of Ad26.COV2.S vaccine versus placebo. This TCR was sampled from a person between 18 and 59 years old who received the Ad26.COV2.S COVID-19 vaccine or a placebo. This CDR3 is CASRADSGGTNYGYTF. CDR3 bases: TGCGCCAGCAGAGCGGACTCCGGAGGAACTAACTATGGCTACACCTTC.